Below, 8 T cell receptor beta chains from the same sample are listed, as sequenced in a study of beta chain features in type 1 diabetes. cDNA synthesis used the whole RNA isolate, giving expressed TCRB sequences. TCRdb keeps only in-frame clones here, not all; method: immunoSEQ multiplex PCR. The data show 900,000 or so clones, roughly a sixth seen once. The sample taken for sequencing was naive CD4+ T cells from blood. The receptors shown here come from a woman under 30 in good health.

This clone was seen only a few times. Other DNA sequences in this specimen translate into the identical CDR3. The chain recombines TRBV7-2 with TRBJ2-7; no firm D call. Trimming stripped 3 bases from V and 4 bases from J, with 7 bases between. The CDR3 spans 12 residues. Germline CDR1 SGHTA, CDR2 FQGNSA. The DNA of the CDR3 is TGTGCCAGCAGCTTGAGGTCATACGAGCAGTACTTC. Amino acids: CASSLRSYEQYF.

The chain has TRBV18 and TRBJ2-5; 11 bases are shared with TRBD2. The CDR3 has 16 amino acids. From germline, CDR1 is KGHSH and CDR2 LQKENI. J lost 3 bases, V lost 3 bases, and 6 bases had no gene match. In DNA, the CDR3 is TGTGCCAGCTCACCGCGGGGACTAGCGGCGAAAGAGACCCAGTACTTC. Translated: CASSPRGLAAKETQYF.

This chain joins TRBV4-3 and TRBJ2-1; either TRBD1 or TRBD2 may fit D (5 bases each). This CDR3 has 15 residues. The ends were cut back, 3 bases at V and 7 bases at J, with 16 bases in the middle. Germline values: CDR1 LGHNA, CDR2 YSLEER. CDR3 residues: CASSHLGVARNEQFF. CDR3 coding DNA: TGCGCCAGCAGCCACCTGGGGGTAGCTAGGAATGAGCAGTTCTTC.

The V and J genes are TRBV28 and TRBJ2-7; 7 nucleotides agree with TRBD1. CDR1 is MDHEN, CDR2 SYDVKM, per germline. The junction had 8 bases not matched to a gene; V was cut back by 7 bases and J by 2 bases. The CDR3 totals 14 residues. The CDR3 DNA follows: TGTGCCAGCACCAAAGGGACAGCCCCCTACGAGCAGTACTTC. Its protein product is CASTKGTAPYEQYF.

This clone was picked up a small number of times. V is TRBV5-6 and J is TRBJ2-1, with 9 bases matching TRBD2. V dropped 6 bases and J dropped 10; count of bases not matched to a gene: 11. The CDR3 extends over 14 amino acids. CDR1 and CDR2 (germline): SGHDT, YYEEEE. The CDR3 coding sequence is TGTGCCAGCACCCTGGGGGGTAGCGGGAGAGAGCAGTTCTTC. It is translated as CASTLGGSGREQFF.

In this sample, this clone turned up a few times. The gene calls are TRBV6-5 and TRBJ1-1; 7 nucleotides line up with TRBD1. V was pared by 5 bases and J by 10 bases, with 10 bases of the junction left unmatched. The CDR3 is 13 residues long. Germline V lookup: CDR1 MNHEY, CDR2 SVGAGI. In DNA, the CDR3 is TGTGCCAGCAGTACCCAGACAGGGAGAATAGCTTTCTTT. Amino acid sequence: CASSTQTGRIAFF.

This chain uses TRBV28 with TRBJ2-7; D perhaps matches TRBD1 (5 bases). The V end was cut by 2 bases, the J end by 2 bases, with 13 bases between. CDR1 and CDR2 (germline): MDHEN, SYDVKM. There are 15 residues in the CDR3. The CDR3 DNA reads TGTGCCAGCAGTTTAAGGGGTAGTAGGGCCTACGAGCAGTACTTC. Residues: CASSLRGSRAYEQYF. The full variable domain, its missing parts supplied by reference TRBV28 and TRBJ2-7, is DVKVTQSSRYLVKRTGEKVFLECVQDMDHENMFWYRQDPGLGLRLIYFSYDVKMKEKGDIPEGYSVSREKKERFSLILESASTNQTSMYLCASSLRGSRAYEQYFGPGTRLTVT.

The V call is TRBV29-1, the J call TRBJ2-7, with 8 nucleotides matching TRBD2. V lost 5 bases to trimming and J lost 1 base; unmatched junction nucleotides: 7. CDR1 SQVTM and CDR2 ANQGSEA come from the germline V gene. This CDR3 contains 14 residues. CDR3 loop: CSVRERERSYEQYF. DNA of the CDR3: TGCAGCGTTCGGGAGCGGGAGAGATCCTACGAGCAGTACTTC.